This T cell receptor beta chain was recovered during a study of T cells in Graves' hyperthyroidism and ophthalmopathy. The CDR3 regions of TCR beta were amplified from RNA transcripts. RT-PCR in the first round (using the HTBI primer set) targeted the TCR CDR3. TCRdb processed the multiplex PCR reads anew with MiXCR; each CDR3 protein has one entry. Here the sample spans a few hundred thousand distinct CDR3 sequences, around 46% being singletons. This clonotype was seen ten or more times. V gave up 4 bases and J gave up 4 bases; unmatched junction bases: 3. This CDR3 contains 14 residues. Germline-derived CDR1 and CDR2 are SGHRS and YFSETQ. Over 18 months, lack of ophthalmopathy progression marked Graves' hyperthyroidism as stable. The hyperthyroidism patients had all been newly diagnosed, and their disease duration was under 2 months. Their ages ranged from 18 to 65 years.

The receptor was isolated from a woman under 30 with Graves' hyperthyroidism. The chain combines TRBV5-1 with TRBJ1-5; 9 bases are shared with TRBD1. The sequencing input was peripheral blood or thyroid tissue (not recorded which). CDR3 DNA: TGCGCCAGCAGCATCGGGACAGGGAATCAGCCCCAGCATTTT. This translates into CASSIGTGNQPQHF.